This T cell receptor beta chain was sequenced in a study of T cells in Graves' hyperthyroidism and ophthalmopathy (dated 2019 in TCRdb). Context from the whole study: Peripheral blood samples were taken at initial diagnosis, before any treatment was given. In addition, the study compared T-cell repertoires in thyroid tissue and in blood from roughly 6 Graves' hyperthyroidism patients. For training and testing, the 100 or so patients in the discovery cohort were randomly divided in a 7:3 ratio. The paper describes TCR Vbeta CDR3 sequencing of 120 to 150 peripheral blood samples, made up of roughly 45 ophthalmopathy patients, approximately 73 hyperthyroidism patients and 17 progressor patients. A discovery cohort of about a hundred patients, roughly 45 with Graves' ophthalmopathy and approximately 60 with stable Graves' hyperthyroidism, was used to find distinguishing TCR V-J signatures. Whether ophthalmopathy could be predicted prospectively was tested in an independent validation cohort made up of roughly 20 hyperthyroidism patients plus 17 patients who later progressed to ophthalmopathy. Following sampling, methimazole starting at 30 mg daily was given to hyperthyroidism patients, and high-dose intravenous methylprednisolone was given to ophthalmopathy patients.

In the case of this clonotype: What antigen it recognizes has not been identified. Base-call qualities are not available, and no considerably larger clone is one nucleotide away.

TCR beta CDR3 regions were amplified from RNA transcripts. The first round of RT-PCR for the TCR CDR3 was performed with the HTBI primer set and the Qiagen OneStep RT-PCR kit. The libraries were constructed in a second round of multiplex PCR and then size-selected and purified. Paired-end sequencing of the libraries was performed with 100 bp reads on an Illumina HiSeq2000. In the source study's methods: SOAPnuke was used to process the raw data, removing reads that contained adapters or uncalled bases, had a mean Phred below 15, or lacked an exact match to the constant primer or identifier. COPE v1.2.5 was used to merge high-quality paired reads, and clonotypes were defined as unique nucleotide sequences. Clonotypes were aligned to IMGT TRBV, TRBD and TRBJ reference segments using MiTCR v1.1. Only V-J combinations with frequency above 0.0001, covering 99% to 99.2% of repertoires, were analysed. The TCS score was defined as F50 (clonal expansion) divided by E x V (chaos), with BLOSUM62-based TCRdist calculated between CDR3 peptides within each V-J. Welch's t-statistics and random forest reduced roughly 530 V-J features to 13, which were used in a naive Bayes classifier (R e1071). TCRdb redid the processing of the public reads, applying fastp at Q25 and MiXCR, and retained in-frame beta chains. Records with the same CDR3 protein are collapsed into one entry carrying the most frequent genes and DNA. Here the V and J calls rest on TCRdb's processing, not on the authors' analysis. This sample lists about 400,000 distinct CDR3 sequences; roughly 13% were detected once. Jointly, the top ten make up around 28% of the sample.

V and J lose 0 bases and 0 bases, and a span of 4 bases separates them. Reading the germline V gene gives CDR1 SGHRS and CDR2 YFSETQ. Its CDR3 holds 15 amino acids, cysteine through phenylalanine. Only CDR3 DNA remains: 45 bases, in frame from the first base. On the study overall, not on this receptor specifically: Sample size was not statistically predetermined, and blinding of investigators to group allocation was not performed. In cross-validation, a model built on a 13 V-J signature told ophthalmopathy apart from stable hyperthyroidism with under 90% sensitivity and approximately 81% specificity, and in testing the same model reached 80%/75%. In validation, the model predicted progression to ophthalmopathy with approximately 69% sensitivity and approximately 78% specificity, a median of 6.5 months before onset. Most expanded thyroid clonotypes (frequency above 0.001) were also found in blood, which suggests that blood repertoires may mirror thyroid immune responses.

Moderately to severely active disease, a Clinical Activity Score of at least 3, a NOSPECS grade of at least 4, and a duration under 3 months were present in ophthalmopathy patients. The study excluded patients with uncontrolled infections, other autoimmune diseases, pregnancy or lactation. Diagnoses were based on clinical symptoms, serum thyroxine and TRAb, thyroid ultrasound and orbital computed tomography. Ficoll-Paque density gradient centrifugation was used to isolate PBMCs from around 10 ml of fresh peripheral blood. Trizol reagent was used to extract total RNA, and RNA quality was then checked on an Agilent 2100 Bioanalyzer.

The V and J genes are TRBV5-1 and TRBJ2-6; confidence is insufficient to name the D gene. Sequencing was carried out using blood. The clonotype originates from a man aged 45-65 years with Graves' ophthalmopathy. At the DNA level, the sequence is TGCGCCAGCAGCTTGGTTCCCTCTGGGGCCAACGTCCTGACTTTC. It translates as CASSLVPSGANVLTF.